Following are 26 T cell receptor beta chains from one sample sequenced in a study of PD-L1 blockade in urothelial cancer. Time point noted: peripheral blood 6 weeks after treatment start. This table comes from immunoSEQ multiplex PCR, and its TCRdb copy is limited to in-frame clones, with some not included. This sample carries approximately 79,000 clones, approximately 90% of them seen once, and the ten largest clones take approximately 0.89%. The starting material was PBMCs, obtained around atezolizumab (anti-PD-L1) treatment. These receptors all stem from a woman of 80 years or more with urothelial cancer.

This clone was counted a single time. This chain joins TRBV19 and TRBJ2-2, with TRBD1 identical over 10 bases. The CDR3 contains 14 residues. J gave up 6 bases and V 4 bases, and 2 bases lay outside the gene matches. The germline gives CDR1 LNHDA, CDR2 SQIVND (reference sequence). CDR3 in DNA: TGTGCCAGTAGTAGGACAGGGGGAGCCGGGGAGCTGTTTTTT. This translates into CASSRTGGAGELFF. The complete variable domain, with remaining parts taken from reference TRBV19 and TRBJ2-2, reads DGGITQSPKYLFRKEGQNVTLSCEQNLNHDAMYWYRQDPGQGLRLIYYSQIVNDFQKGDIAEGYSVSREKKESFPLTVTSAQKNPTAFYLCASSRTGGAGELFFGEGSRLTVL.

CDR3 bases: TGTGCCAGCAGCCCCCCGAGAGCGGGAGGCCGCCAAGAGACCCAGTACTTC. Residues: CASSPPRAGGRQETQYF. The V gene is TRBV2, the J gene TRBJ2-5; TRBD2 matches at 9 bases. The germline gives CDR1 SNHLY, CDR2 FYNNEI. V lost 6 bases, J lost 1 base, and 12 bases stayed unmatched. CDR3 length: 17 residues.

The chain employs TRBV28 and TRBJ2-5; the D gene is possibly TRBD2 (6 bases). Trimming cost V 4 bases and J 2 bases, with 11 bases left between them. The CDR3 has 14 amino acids. Per germline, CDR1 MDHEN and CDR2 SYDVKM. The CDR3 DNA is TGTGCCAGCAGTTCGGGACTTTATCAAGAGACCCAGTACTTC. This codes for CASSSGLYQETQYF.

The chain combines TRBV5-1 with TRBJ1-2, with 7 positions matching TRBD1. J lost 11 bases, V lost 2 bases, and 6 bases had no gene match. Germline-derived CDR1 and CDR2 are SGHRS and YFSETQ. The CDR3 contains 12 residues. The DNA of the CDR3 is TGCGCCAGCAGCTTAGGACAGGAAGGATACACCTTC. This encodes CASSLGQEGYTF.

The chain carries TRBV11-2 and TRBJ2-7, with 7 bases that match TRBD2. This CDR3 region has 15 residues. Germline CDR1 and CDR2: SGHAT and FQNNGV. The V gene end was trimmed by 1 base and the J gene end by 5 bases; junction bases not matched to a gene: 8. The DNA for the CDR3 is TGTGCCAGCAGCTTAGTTCTAGCGGTACGGAACGAGCAGTACTTC. This encodes CASSLVLAVRNEQYF.

This rearrangement joins TRBV5-1 to TRBJ2-7, with D maybe TRBD1 (6 bases). Trimming removed 0 bases from V and 3 bases from J, with 13 bases in between. In germline, CDR1 is SGHRS, CDR2 YFSETQ. The CDR3 runs 15 residues. The CDR3 here is CASSLDRASFYEQYF. DNA for the CDR3: TGCGCCAGCAGCTTGGACAGGGCATCGTTCTACGAGCAGTACTTC.

The rearrangement joins TRBV9 to TRBJ1-1, with D possibly being TRBD1 (5 bases). Germline V gene sequence: CDR1 SGDLS, CDR2 YYNGEE. The CDR3 runs to 15 residues. V was pared by 3 bases and J by 2 bases, with 14 bases between. For the CDR3, the DNA is TGTGCCAGCAGCGCCGCGAGCGGGGCAAACACTGAAGCTTTCTTT. Its protein is CASSAASGANTEAFF.

This rearrangement joins TRBV5-5 to TRBJ2-4, with 11 bases that match TRBD2. The germline gives CDR1 SGHKS, CDR2 YYEKEE (reference sequence). This CDR3 comprises 19 residues. J gave up 0 bases and V 0 bases, and 8 bases lay outside the gene matches. The CDR3 sequence: CASSLGLAGGPLAKNIQYF. CDR3 nucleotides: TGTGCCAGCAGCTTGGGCCTAGCGGGAGGACCGCTAGCCAAAAACATTCAGTACTTC.

This chain uses TRBV6-1 with TRBJ2-7; TRBD2 agrees at 10 bases. The CDR3 runs 14 residues. Losses at the gene ends were 7 bases for V and 6 bases for J; bases not matched to a gene: 9. Germline CDR1 is MNHNS and CDR2 is SASEGT. The CDR3 DNA reads as TGTGCCAGCATAACTAGCGGGACCCCCGGCGAGCAGTACTTC. This encodes CASITSGTPGEQYF.

The CDR3 sequence: CASSLTRDEQYF. As DNA, the CDR3 is TGCGCCAGCAGCTTAACCAGGGACGAGCAGTACTTC. The rearrangement joins TRBV5-1 to TRBJ2-7; D perhaps matches TRBD1 (5 bases). Germline values: CDR1 SGHRS, CDR2 YFSETQ. Deletions cut 2 bases from V and 5 bases from J, with 8 bases between. CDR3 length: 12 residues.

The gene calls are TRBV28 and TRBJ2-1; 8 nucleotides line up with TRBD2. From germline, CDR1 is MDHEN and CDR2 SYDVKM. The CDR3 length is 19 residues. Trimming took 0 bases from V and 0 from J; bases not matched to a gene: 10. The CDR3 DNA sequence: TGTGCCAGCAGTTTATGGGGGGCGGGAGGCCAAAACTCCTACAATGAGCAGTTCTTC. As protein: CASSLWGAGGQNSYNEQFF.

V and J are TRBV7-8 and TRBJ1-1; maybe TRBD1 (5 bases). Germline CDR1 is SGHVS and CDR2 is FQNEAQ. This CDR3 comprises 13 residues. Trimming pared 4 bases from V and 2 bases from J, leaving 8 bases between. The CDR3 protein is CASSWRGNTEAFF. The CDR3 bases are TGTGCCAGCAGCTGGAGGGGAAACACTGAAGCTTTCTTT.

The genes are TRBV2 and TRBJ2-1, with 7 bases aligning to TRBD1. This CDR3 is 14 amino acids long. Germline V CDR1 and CDR2: SNHLY, FYNNEI. Trimming at V came to 3 bases and at J to 3 bases, leaving 2 bases not matched to a gene. Here the CDR3 reads CASSDRTGYNEQFF. In DNA, the CDR3 is TGTGCCAGCAGTGACAGGACAGGCTACAATGAGCAGTTCTTC.

This clone was counted a few times. The V and J genes are TRBV2 and TRBJ1-1, with 9 bases fitting TRBD1. The V gene's germline CDR1 is SNHLY and CDR2 FYNNEI. The CDR3 is 12 residues long. Germline trimming cut 7 bases from V and 4 bases from J; bases unmatched to any gene: 1. The CDR3 DNA follows: TGTGCCAGCACGACAGGGGGCACTGAAGCTTTCTTT. This gives the protein CASTTGGTEAFF.

The chain carries TRBV2 and TRBJ1-5; D gene ambiguous. This CDR3 spans 12 amino acids. Germline V gene data show CDR1 as SNHLY and CDR2 as FYNNEI. Deletions cut 5 bases from V and 7 bases from J, with 9 bases between. CDR3 sequence: CASSSYGQPQHF. CDR3 sequence (DNA): TGTGCCAGCAGTTCCTACGGGCAGCCCCAGCATTTT.

The table lists this clone with a count of one. A read error may produce the germline difference seen at one junction end. The chain joins TRBV7-2 to TRBJ2-1, with D maybe TRBD2 (5 bases). This CDR3 is built from 14 residues. Germline CDR1 and CDR2: SGHTA and FQGNSA. The CDR3 nucleotides are TGTGCCAGCAGTTTAGGGAGTACATACAATGAGCAGTTCTTC. Translated, it gives CASSLGSTYNEQFF.

This rearrangement joins TRBV28 to TRBJ1-5, with TRBD1 as a possible D gene (5 bases). Germline loops: CDR1 MDHEN, CDR2 SYDVKM. The V end lost 5 bases, the J end lost 2 bases, and 19 bases lay between the germline ends. This CDR3 has 17 amino acids. The chain's CDR3 is CASSLPGPSGGNQPQHF. In DNA form, the CDR3 reads TGTGCCAGCAGTCTCCCGGGACCCTCGGGAGGCAATCAGCCCCAGCATTTT.

The rearrangement joins TRBV5-6 to TRBJ2-3; D remains unclear. V lost 4 bases and J 8 bases, leaving 17 bases between the germline ends. The CDR3 runs to 14 residues. In germline, CDR1 is SGHDT, CDR2 YYEEEE. The CDR3 spells CASSPDGPARTQYF. As DNA, the CDR3 is TGTGCCAGCAGCCCCGATGGGCCGGCCCGTACGCAGTATTTT.

The chain links TRBV9 to TRBJ2-1, with TRBD2 matching 8 bases. V dropped 1 base and J dropped 4; count of bases not matched to a gene: 7. The CDR3 consists of 16 residues. In germline, CDR1 is SGDLS, CDR2 YYNGEE. CDR3 amino acids: CASSVFDSGIYNEQFF. CDR3 DNA sequence: TGTGCCAGCAGCGTATTTGATAGCGGGATATACAATGAGCAGTTCTTC.

V gene TRBV5-6 combines with J gene TRBJ1-3; 11 bases line up with TRBD1. The CDR3 is made up of 16 amino acids. With 0 bases clipped from V and 5 bases from J, the junction kept 4 bases outside the gene matches. Germline CDR1 and CDR2: SGHDT and YYEEEE. This CDR3 reads CASSLGTGGFRNTIYF. Written as DNA, the CDR3 is TGTGCCAGCAGCTTGGGGACAGGGGGCTTTCGAAACACCATATATTTT.

A remark on this clone: This sample also contains other DNA sequences that code for the same CDR3. V usage is TRBV5-4 and J usage is TRBJ2-1; 11 bases agree with TRBD1. Trimming took 0 bases from V and 3 from J; bases not matched to a gene: 2. The CDR3 is made up of 16 amino acids. Germline lookup yields CDR1 SGHNT and CDR2 YYREEE (reference sequence). DNA for the CDR3: TGTGCCAGCAGCTTGGGTGGGACAGGGGGCTACAATGAGCAGTTCTTC. Translated, it gives CASSLGGTGGYNEQFF.

This clone is a singleton in its sample. This chain uses TRBV18 with TRBJ2-7; TRBD2 aligns across 9 bases. V dropped 1 base and J dropped 5; count of bases not matched to a gene: 3. There are 14 residues in the CDR3. Germline loops: CDR1 KGHSH, CDR2 LQKENI. The CDR3 nucleotides read TGTGCCAGCTCACCACTAGCGGGAGTTGACGAGCAGTACTTC. It encodes CASSPLAGVDEQYF.

The chain couples TRBV5-4 to TRBJ2-4; D possibly corresponds to TRBD1 (6 bases). CDR3 length equals 16 residues. V shed 4 bases and J shed 1 base, with 15 bases lying between them. Germline V gene data show CDR1 as SGHNT and CDR2 as YYREEE (reference sequence). The CDR3 region has the DNA TGTGCCAGCAGCCCTCAGGGGATAGGGGCCAAAAACATTCAGTACTTC. This gives the protein CASSPQGIGAKNIQYF.

The chain has TRBV5-1 and TRBJ1-4; D is unresolved. Germline CDR1 SGHRS, CDR2 YFSETQ. Trimming removed 1 base from V and 7 bases from J, with 14 bases in between. This CDR3 contains 15 residues. In nucleotides, the CDR3 is TGCGCCAGCAGCTTGCAGGCGGAGGGAAGTGAAAAACTGTTTTTT. Translating it yields CASSLQAEGSEKLFF. The full variable domain, in which reference TRBV5-1 and TRBJ1-4 provide the parts outside the CDR3, is KAGVTQTPRYLIKTRGQQVTLSCSPISGHRSVSWYQQTPGQGLQFLFEYFSETQRNKGNFPGRFSGRQFSNSRSEMNVSTLELGDSALYLCASSLQAEGSEKLFFGSGTQLSVL.

This clone was recorded once. The genes are TRBV5-4 and TRBJ2-1; 11 bases align to TRBD2. After removal of 2 bases from V and 7 bases from J, the junction contained 8 bases not matched to a gene. There are 16 residues in the CDR3. Per the germline V gene, CDR1 is SGHNT and CDR2 is YYREEE (reference sequence). This CDR3 is CASSLTSGRRANEQFF. In DNA, the CDR3 is TGTGCCAGCAGCTTAACTAGCGGGAGAAGGGCAAATGAGCAGTTCTTC.

The chain employs TRBV5-1 and TRBJ2-1, with 14 bases that match TRBD2. The CDR3 length is 16 residues. V was pared by 4 bases and J by 8 bases, with 8 bases of the junction left unmatched. Germline CDR1 SGHRS, CDR2 YFSETQ. The CDR3, as DNA: TGCGCCAGCAGCAAGGGACTAGCGGGAGTTATCGATGAGCAGTTCTTC. Translating it yields CASSKGLAGVIDEQFF.